Following are 18 T cell receptor beta chains from one sample sequenced in a study of OX40 agonist ivuxolimab in advanced cancers. The method was immunoSEQ multiplex PCR; TCRdb's version includes in-frame clones alone and lacks a portion of them. The sample has about 85,000 clones, about nine tenths seen once. This specimen consisted of CD4+ or CD8+ T cells sorted from blood, obtained in a trial of the OX40 agonist ivuxolimab. These receptors were obtained from an adult with an advanced solid tumor such as melanoma, head and neck, liver or kidney cancer.

The rearrangement joins TRBV4-3 to TRBJ2-7; D possibly corresponds to TRBD1 (5 bases). CDR3 length: 14 residues. Trimming pared 2 bases from V and 3 bases from J, leaving 11 bases between. Germline V lookup: CDR1 LGHNA, CDR2 YSLEER. CDR3 in DNA: TGCGCCAGCAGCCAAACAGACAGAAACTACGAGCAGTACTTC. Protein: CASSQTDRNYEQYF.

The genes are TRBV11-2 and TRBJ2-2; 8 bases line up with TRBD1. The CDR3 runs to 15 residues. Germline V lookup: CDR1 SGHAT, CDR2 FQNNGV. The V and J ends lost 5 bases and 5 bases, in that order; junction bases with no gene match: 7. The chain's CDR3 is CASSPGQGRTGELFF. CDR3 nucleotides: TGTGCCAGCAGCCCAGGACAGGGAAGAACCGGGGAGCTGTTTTTT.

V is TRBV6-5 and J is TRBJ2-7; D call uncertain. The V gene's germline CDR1 is MNHEY and CDR2 SVGAGI. V lost 3 bases to trimming and J lost 7 bases, with 7 bases between them. The CDR3 covers 11 residues. As DNA, the CDR3 is TGTGCCAGCAGTTATCATGGGGAGCAGTACTTC. It translates to CASSYHGEQYF.

This sequence joins TRBV9 and TRBJ1-1, with D hard to call. Germline CDR1 and CDR2: SGDLS and YYNGEE. The CDR3 has 13 residues. V lost 4 bases and J lost 6, with 13 bases in between. The CDR3 coding sequence is TGTGCCAGCAGCTTTCTAGGAGTCGCTGAAGCTTTCTTT. As protein: CASSFLGVAEAFF.

The chain combines TRBV5-6 with TRBJ1-5; 8 positions match TRBD1. CDR1 and CDR2 (germline): SGHDT, YYEEEE. This CDR3 spans 15 amino acids. The V segment lost 4 bases and the J segment 0 bases; nucleotides outside the gene matches: 3. The CDR3 loop reads CASSPGTGSNQPQHF. The CDR3 DNA follows: TGTGCCAGCAGCCCCGGGACAGGTAGCAATCAGCCCCAGCATTTT.

The rearrangement joins TRBV18 to TRBJ2-5, with 8 bases lining up with TRBD1. The V gene end was trimmed by 5 bases and the J gene end by 1 base; junction bases not matched to a gene: 3. Germline-derived CDR1 and CDR2 are KGHSH and LQKENI. The CDR3 contains 14 residues. DNA for the CDR3: TGTGCCAGCTCAACTGGACAGGGCCAAGAGACCCAGTACTTC. This encodes CASSTGQGQETQYF.

This clone was observed a single time. This rearrangement joins TRBV5-4 to TRBJ2-1; D may be TRBD1 (6 bases). V lost 5 bases and J 12 bases, leaving 21 bases between the germline ends. From germline, CDR1 is SGHNT and CDR2 YYREEE (reference sequence). CDR3 size: 14 residues. This CDR3 reads CASSWEWDTDAQFF. In DNA, the CDR3 is TGTGCCAGCAGTTGGGAGTGGGACACCGATGCGCAGTTCTTC.

This clone was seen only once. The chain couples TRBV4-1 to TRBJ2-5, with 13 bases aligning to TRBD2. The CDR3 has 16 residues. Per germline, CDR1 MGHRA and CDR2 YSYEKL. V shed 4 bases, J shed 4 bases, and the junction held 6 bases outside the gene matches. CDR3 coding DNA: TGCGCCAGCAGCCTTTGGACTAGCGGGGGAGGAGAGACCCAGTACTTC. This codes for CASSLWTSGGGETQYF.

V gene TRBV7-3 combines with J gene TRBJ2-7; tentatively, D is TRBD1 (6 bases). Between the trimmed V and J ends, which lost 5 bases and 1 base, there was a span of 15 bases. Germline V gene sequence: CDR1 SGHTA, CDR2 FQGTGA. This CDR3 has 15 amino acids. The CDR3 here is CASSPDSLFSYEQYF. The DNA of the CDR3 is TGTGCCAGCAGCCCGGACAGCCTTTTTTCCTACGAGCAGTACTTC.

This clone was observed once. The chain is built from TRBV5-4 and TRBJ2-3; D is possibly TRBD2 (6 bases). Deletions cut 0 bases from V and 1 base from J, with 9 bases between. The CDR3 consists of 15 residues. Per germline, CDR1 SGHNT and CDR2 YYREEE (reference sequence). The CDR3 protein is CASSLEQRGTDTQYF. The CDR3, as DNA: TGTGCCAGCAGCTTGGAACAGCGGGGCACAGATACGCAGTATTTT.

V and J are TRBV7-3 and TRBJ2-3; 13 nucleotides line up with TRBD2. Germline V gene lookup returns CDR1 SGHTA and CDR2 FQGTGA. The CDR3 has 16 residues. After removal of 5 bases from V and 3 bases from J, the junction contained 5 bases not matched to a gene. CDR3 sequence: CASSRKGLAGTDTQYF. CDR3 sequence (DNA): TGTGCCAGCAGCCGGAAGGGACTAGCGGGAACAGATACGCAGTATTTT.

The sample holds one count of this clone. The CDR3 sequence is CASSGSPGQDVDTQYF. DNA of the CDR3: TGTGCCAGCAGCGGAAGCCCCGGACAGGATGTAGATACGCAGTATTTT. V and J are TRBV7-6 and TRBJ2-3; 7 positions match TRBD1. After removal of 5 bases from V and 5 bases from J, the junction contained 13 bases not matched to a gene. Germline V gene lookup returns CDR1 SGHVS and CDR2 FNYEAQ. This CDR3 is 16 amino acids long.

The chain combines TRBV19 with TRBJ2-1; D is possibly TRBD1 (6 bases). Germline CDR1 LNHDA, CDR2 SQIVND (reference sequence). Trimming removed 11 bases at V and 6 bases at J, with 14 bases between. The CDR3 runs to 12 residues. CDR3: CAPTGTTNEQFF. The DNA of the CDR3 is TGTGCCCCGACCGGGACAACCAATGAGCAGTTCTTC.

The chain is built from TRBV5-6 and TRBJ2-7; perhaps TRBD1 as D (5 bases). In germline, CDR1 is SGHDT, CDR2 YYEEEE. V shed 3 bases and J shed 0 bases, with 13 bases lying between them. The CDR3 totals 15 residues. CDR3 DNA: TGTGCCAGCAGCTCCAGGACACCTAGCTCCTACGAGCAGTACTTC. Its protein product is CASSSRTPSSYEQYF.

The chain recombines TRBV28 with TRBJ1-1, with 7 bases aligning to TRBD1. Per germline, CDR1 MDHEN and CDR2 SYDVKM. The CDR3 runs to 13 residues. V gave up 8 bases and J gave up 5 bases; unmatched junction bases: 8. Here the CDR3 reads CASGDRVRTEAFF. As DNA, the CDR3 is TGTGCCAGCGGCGACAGGGTTAGAACTGAAGCTTTCTTT. The full variable domain, with the rest looked up from reference TRBV28 and TRBJ1-1, is DVKVTQSSRYLVKRTGEKVFLECVQDMDHENMFWYRQDPGLGLRLIYFSYDVKMKEKGDIPEGYSVSREKKERFSLILESASTNQTSMYLCASGDRVRTEAFFGQGTRLTVV.

The rearrangement joins TRBV6-1 to TRBJ2-7; either TRBD1 or TRBD2 may fit D (7 bases each). Germline loops: CDR1 MNHNS, CDR2 SASEGT. Trimming removed 6 bases from V and 0 bases from J, with 15 bases in between. CDR3 size: 15 residues. CDR3 sequence reads: CASRGGTAGSYEQYF. In DNA, the CDR3 is TGTGCCAGCAGGGGGGGGACAGCCGGCTCCTACGAGCAGTACTTC.

The V gene is TRBV11-3, the J gene TRBJ2-3; 11 bases line up with TRBD2. Germline CDR1 reads SGHNT; CDR2 reads YENEEA. V lost 5 bases, J lost 7 bases, and 8 bases stayed unmatched. The length of the CDR3 is 15 residues. The CDR3 bases are TGTGCCAGCAGCCCTATAGCGGGGGGGCCAAATACGCAGTATTTT. It translates to CASSPIAGGPNTQYF. Full variable domain (remainder filled in from reference TRBV11-3 and TRBJ2-3): EAGVVQSPRYKIIEKKQPVAFWCNPISGHNTLYWYLQNLGQGPELLIRYENEEAVDDSQLPKDRFSAERLKGVDSTLKIQPAELGDSAVYLCASSPIAGGPNTQYFGPGTRLTVL.

This sequence joins TRBV10-1 and TRBJ2-1; TRBD2 agrees at 11 bases. V was pared by 6 bases and J by 0 bases, with 7 bases of the junction left unmatched. The length of the CDR3 is 17 residues. Germline assignment: CDR1 WNHNN and CDR2 SYGVQD (reference sequence). The DNA for the CDR3 is TGCGCCAGCAGCCGAAACACTAGCGGGAGCTCCTACAATGAGCAGTTCTTC. Encoded protein: CASSRNTSGSSYNEQFF.